This TCR beta chain originates from a study of blood T cell repertoires in COVID-19 (dated by TCRdb to between 2020 and 2021). Regarding the research as a whole: Samples from collaborators originated in the United States, Italy and Spain and spanned both the acute and convalescent phases of COVID-19. The prospective study material was composed of cDNA or gDNA derived from T cells, B-cell-depleted T cells, or PBMCs. Deeply sampled blood TCRbeta repertoires from subjects exposed to, actively infected with, or recovered from COVID-19 were included in the dataset. The repertoires were made available in a free public database intended to serve as a resource for research on the immune response to SARS-CoV-2. Samples came from the ongoing ImmuneRACE study (first 160 participants) plus 1,254 subjects from 6 global collaborators. Nearly every sample came with metadata listing a de-identified subject ID, COVID-19 status, age in years and sex. Where HLA class I and class II types were available, the types were taken from metadata supplied by the sample provider, not from assay-based typing.

As regards this clone: Its antigen has not been determined. There are no base qualities to consult, and no much larger clone falls within one base.

Trimmed from V: 6 bases; trimmed from J: 6 bases; junction bases lacking a gene match: 6. CDR1 and CDR2, per the germline V gene, are WSHSY and SAAADI. Including the terminal cysteine and phenylalanine, the CDR3 comprises 14 residues. The entry retains the CDR3 DNA only, 42 bases that are in frame from base 1. The full study reports these points: The amount of clinical and demographic metadata varied by source and participant and was provided uncurated.

The immunoSEQ Assay, a bias-controlled multiplex PCR, was used to amplify TCRbeta CDR3 regions from genomic DNA. In the original analysis: The number of nucleated cells in each sample was estimated by amplification of reference gene primers within the assay. To quantify the absolute abundance of each unique TCRbeta CDR3 rearrangement, sequence reads were collapsed and filtered. Productive Simpson clonality was computed per sample as the square root of Simpson's diversity index over productive rearrangements. Not all clones reach the TCRdb copy of this immuneACCESS table, which keeps in-frame sequences only. Checked studies attribute under half of the gap to unresolved V genes and leave the rest unexplained. V and J calls and clone size are as listed in that table; D and trimming were resolved from the DNA. This sample has about 210,000 clones in its table, and 80% to 90% of those were observed once. The ten biggest clones cover about 8.1% of the sample.

Enrolling through a virtual design, the prospective study's participants ranged in age from roughly 18 to 95 years and lived across roughly 24 United States geographic areas. In the prospective study, participants were assigned to cohorts based on the clinical history participants reported in a screening survey and a study questionnaire. Recovered participants in ImmuneRACE Cohort 3 were defined as having two consecutive negative NP/OP PCR tests, clearance from a healthcare professional, or resolution of symptoms. Each participant in the prospective study had whole blood, serum and a nasopharyngeal or oropharyngeal swab collected by mobile phlebotomists. Over a roughly 2-month period, participants in the prospective study had the option of providing additional blood draws and questionnaires. Blood samples from the prospective study were shipped frozen or at room temperature prior to DNA extraction.

Sequencing used PBMCs or T cells enriched from blood (not recorded which). In this chain, TRBV10-2 is recombined with TRBJ2-7, and 12 junction bases match TRBD1. The sequence was collected from a woman in her late teens or twenties who had recovered from COVID-19. The nucleotide sequence reads as follows: TGCGCCAGCAGGGCCGGGACAGGGGGCTCCGAGCAGTACTTC. Translated, this gives CASRAGTGGSEQYF.